A selection of T cell receptor beta chains follows, all from one sample in a study of blood T cell repertoires in COVID-19. The repertoire was sequenced with immunoSEQ multiplex PCR; TCRdb's copy has only in-frame clones and lacks some. Among fewer than 55,000 clones listed, approximately 89% were seen once. The sample taken for sequencing was peripheral blood. The receptors stem from a man at least 80 years old with active or convalescent COVID-19. Each CDR3 is given with its conserved first and last residue. Each record gives: J gene, CDR3 length, V gene, D gene, clone size, CDR3 DNA, CDR3 protein. A D gene is named only where the DNA matches it firmly. Clone sizes are given selectively: once, few, many, or a class where the clone is expanded.

j_gene: TRBJ2-2; len: 16; v_gene: TRBV7-2; d_gene: NA; abundance: NA; CDR3nt: TGTGCCAGCAGCCGCGGACCGGGACAGAACACCGGGGAGCTGTTTTTT; CDR3aa: CASSRGPGQNTGELFF
j_gene: TRBJ1-5; len: 13; v_gene: TRBV27; d_gene: TRBD1; abundance: NA; CDR3nt: TGTGCCAGCGGGACAGGTTTTAATCAGCCCCAGCATTTT; CDR3aa: CASGTGFNQPQHF
j_gene: TRBJ1-2; len: 13; v_gene: TRBV28; d_gene: NA; abundance: NA; CDR3nt: TGTGCCAGCAGACAGGGTCCGGTCTATGGCTACACCTTC; CDR3aa: CASRQGPVYGYTF
j_gene: TRBJ2-7; len: 13; v_gene: TRBV6-5; d_gene: TRBD1; abundance: NA; CDR3nt: TGTGCCAGCAGTTACAACAGGGGACGGGAGCAGTACTTC; CDR3aa: CASSYNRGREQYF
j_gene: TRBJ1-2; len: 15; v_gene: TRBV29-1; d_gene: TRBD1; abundance: NA; CDR3nt: TGCAGCGTCGCCCGGGACAGGGGGCTCTTCTATGGCTACACCTTC; CDR3aa: CSVARDRGLFYGYTF
j_gene: TRBJ2-1; len: 13; v_gene: TRBV10-3; d_gene: NA; abundance: NA; CDR3nt: TGTGCCATCAGTGCGGGTTCCTACAATGAGCAGTTCTTC; CDR3aa: CAISAGSYNEQFF
j_gene: TRBJ1-1; len: 17; v_gene: TRBV28; d_gene: NA; abundance: NA; CDR3nt: TGTGCCAGCAGAAAGGGAGGGGAACCAAGGCCGGACACTGAAGCTTTCTTT; CDR3aa: CASRKGGEPRPDTEAFF
j_gene: TRBJ1-2; len: 15; v_gene: TRBV27; d_gene: NA; abundance: NA; CDR3nt: TGTGCCAGCAGCCTTATGGGGAAAGGGGACTATGGCTACACCTTC; CDR3aa: CASSLMGKGDYGYTF
j_gene: TRBJ1-2; len: 15; v_gene: TRBV2; d_gene: NA; abundance: NA; CDR3nt: TGTGCCAGCAGTGGCCAACAGGCAGGGTTTGGTGGCTACACCTTC; CDR3aa: CASSGQQAGFGGYTF
j_gene: TRBJ1-4; len: 16; v_gene: TRBV4-3; d_gene: NA; abundance: NA; CDR3nt: TGCGCCAGCAGCCAAGGGAAAGGAGACTTCGGTGAAAAACTGTTTTTT; CDR3aa: CASSQGKGDFGEKLFF
j_gene: TRBJ2-5; len: 14; v_gene: TRBV10-3; d_gene: TRBD2; abundance: NA; CDR3nt: TGTGCCATCAGTGGAAGGGAGGGGCCGGAGACCCAGTACTTC; CDR3aa: CAISGREGPETQYF
j_gene: TRBJ1-4; len: 16; v_gene: TRBV28; d_gene: TRBD1; abundance: NA; CDR3nt: TGTGCCAGCCGGCCAGGGGGCATATCGGCTAATGAAAAACTGTTTTTT; CDR3aa: CASRPGGISANEKLFF
j_gene: TRBJ2-3; len: 15; v_gene: TRBV7-2; d_gene: TRBD2; abundance: NA; CDR3nt: TGTGCCAGCAGCTTAGTCGCTAGCGGGACAGATACGCAGTATTTT; CDR3aa: CASSLVASGTDTQYF
j_gene: TRBJ2-1; len: 14; v_gene: TRBV6-6; d_gene: TRBD1; abundance: NA; CDR3nt: TGTGCCAGCGCCCGGGACAGGGGACCCAATGAGCAGTTCTTC; CDR3aa: CASARDRGPNEQFF
j_gene: TRBJ2-7; len: 15; v_gene: TRBV7-2; d_gene: NA; abundance: NA; CDR3nt: TGTGCCAGCAGCTGGGGGGATGCCCGCTCCTACGAGCAGTACTTC; CDR3aa: CASSWGDARSYEQYF
j_gene: TRBJ2-5; len: 16; v_gene: TRBV6-5; d_gene: TRBD2; abundance: NA; CDR3nt: TGTGCCAGCAGTTTTCCAACGGGGGGACCTCAAGAGACCCAGTACTTC; CDR3aa: CASSFPTGGPQETQYF
j_gene: TRBJ2-3; len: 15; v_gene: TRBV28; d_gene: NA; abundance: NA; CDR3nt: TGTGCCAGCAGTTCCGCATCGGCGGGCACAGATACGCAGTATTTT; CDR3aa: CASSSASAGTDTQYF
j_gene: TRBJ1-3; len: 14; v_gene: TRBV3-1/TRBV3-2; d_gene: NA; abundance: once; CDR3nt: TGTGCCAGCAGCCAGGGGCCGACTGGAAACACCATATATTTT; CDR3aa: CASSQGPTGNTIYF